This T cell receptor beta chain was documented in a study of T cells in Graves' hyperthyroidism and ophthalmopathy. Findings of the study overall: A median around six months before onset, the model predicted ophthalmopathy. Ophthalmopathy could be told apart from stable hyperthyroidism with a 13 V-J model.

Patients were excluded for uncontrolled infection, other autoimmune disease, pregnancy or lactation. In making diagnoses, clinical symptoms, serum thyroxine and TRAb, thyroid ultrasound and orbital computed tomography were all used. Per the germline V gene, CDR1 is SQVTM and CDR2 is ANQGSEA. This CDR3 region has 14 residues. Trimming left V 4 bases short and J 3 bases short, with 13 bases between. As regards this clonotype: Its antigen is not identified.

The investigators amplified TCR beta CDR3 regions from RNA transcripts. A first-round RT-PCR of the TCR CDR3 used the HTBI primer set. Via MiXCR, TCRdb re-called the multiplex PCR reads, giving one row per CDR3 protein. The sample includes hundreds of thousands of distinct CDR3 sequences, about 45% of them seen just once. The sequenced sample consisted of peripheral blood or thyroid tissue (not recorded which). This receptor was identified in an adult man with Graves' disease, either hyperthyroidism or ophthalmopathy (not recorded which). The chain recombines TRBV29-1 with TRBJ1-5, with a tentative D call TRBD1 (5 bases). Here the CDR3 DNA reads TGCAGCGTTGCGGGGGGAGTATCCAATCAGCCCCAGCATTTT. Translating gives CSVAGGVSNQPQHF.